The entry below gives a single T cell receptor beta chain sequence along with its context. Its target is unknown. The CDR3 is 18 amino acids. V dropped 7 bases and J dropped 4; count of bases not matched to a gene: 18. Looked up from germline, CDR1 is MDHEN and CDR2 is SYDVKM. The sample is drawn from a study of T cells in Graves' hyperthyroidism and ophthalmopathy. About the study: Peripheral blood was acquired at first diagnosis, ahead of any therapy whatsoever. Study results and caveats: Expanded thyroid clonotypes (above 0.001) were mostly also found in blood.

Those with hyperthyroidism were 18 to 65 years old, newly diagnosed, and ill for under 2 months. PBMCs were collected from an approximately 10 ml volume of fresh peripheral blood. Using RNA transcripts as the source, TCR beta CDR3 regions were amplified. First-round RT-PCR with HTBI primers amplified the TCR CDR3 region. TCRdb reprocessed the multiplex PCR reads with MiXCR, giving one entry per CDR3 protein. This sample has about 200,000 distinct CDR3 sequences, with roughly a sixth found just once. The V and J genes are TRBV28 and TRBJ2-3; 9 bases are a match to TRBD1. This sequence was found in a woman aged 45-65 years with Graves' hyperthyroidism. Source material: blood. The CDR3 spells CASTSPDRGLLGADTQYF. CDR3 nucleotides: TGTGCCAGCACTTCCCCGGACAGGGGACTACTGGGGGCAGATACGCAGTATTTT.